The sequence of this T cell receptor beta chain was determined in a study of human T cells and chemical hapten exposure. The time point here: patch test 1, 2 weeks after DPC sensitization. The treatment here: therapeutic diphenylcyclopropenone sensitization with weekly scalp DPC. Unfractionated whole blood was the source from which total RNA was extracted. The CDR3 consists of 15 residues. The V end was cut by 0 bases, the J end by 7 bases, with 16 bases between. From germline, CDR1 is LGHDT and CDR2 YNNKEL (reference sequence). TCRdb passed the RACE reads through MiXCR, listing each CDR3 protein once. Among about 49,000 distinct CDR3 sequences listed, about a tenth were seen once.

Material: whole blood, obtained in connection with sensitization to the hapten diphenylcyclopropenone (DPC). This clonotype was obtained from a woman aged 50 to 60 with alopecia areata. Some clones in this sample may be carry-over from other donors' samples. The chain recombines TRBV3-1 with TRBJ2-7; D unresolved. CDR3 sequence: CASSQDPRTVGEQYF. The CDR3 DNA reads TGTGCCAGCAGCCAAGACCCGCGGACCGTAGGAGAGCAGTACTTC.